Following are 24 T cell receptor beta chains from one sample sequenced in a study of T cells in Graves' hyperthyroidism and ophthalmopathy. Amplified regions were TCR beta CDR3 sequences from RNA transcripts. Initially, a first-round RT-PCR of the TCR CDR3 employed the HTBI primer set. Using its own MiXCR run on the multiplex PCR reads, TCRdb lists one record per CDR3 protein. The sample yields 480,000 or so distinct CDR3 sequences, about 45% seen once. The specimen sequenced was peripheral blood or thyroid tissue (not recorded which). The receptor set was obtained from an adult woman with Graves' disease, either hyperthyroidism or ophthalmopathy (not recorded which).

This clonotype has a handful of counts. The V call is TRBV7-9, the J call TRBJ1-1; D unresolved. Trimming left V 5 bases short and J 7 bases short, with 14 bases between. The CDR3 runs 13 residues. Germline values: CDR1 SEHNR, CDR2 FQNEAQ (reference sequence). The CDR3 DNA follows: TGTGCCAGCAGCCCCCCTTCGGGTCGTGAAGCTTTCTTT. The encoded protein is CASSPPSGREAFF.

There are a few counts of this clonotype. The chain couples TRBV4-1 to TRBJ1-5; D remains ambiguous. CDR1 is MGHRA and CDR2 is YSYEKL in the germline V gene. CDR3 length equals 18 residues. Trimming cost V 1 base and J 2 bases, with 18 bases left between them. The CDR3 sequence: CASSQVAEGASGNQPQHF. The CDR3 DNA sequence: TGCGCCAGCAGCCAAGTAGCCGAGGGCGCTTCCGGCAATCAGCCCCAGCATTTT.

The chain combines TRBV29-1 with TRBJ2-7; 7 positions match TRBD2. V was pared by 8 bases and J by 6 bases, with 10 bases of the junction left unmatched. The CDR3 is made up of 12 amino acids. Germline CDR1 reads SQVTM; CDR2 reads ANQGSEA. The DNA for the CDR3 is TGCAGCTTGGGCGGGAGTCCCAGCGAGCAGTACTTC. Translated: CSLGGSPSEQYF.

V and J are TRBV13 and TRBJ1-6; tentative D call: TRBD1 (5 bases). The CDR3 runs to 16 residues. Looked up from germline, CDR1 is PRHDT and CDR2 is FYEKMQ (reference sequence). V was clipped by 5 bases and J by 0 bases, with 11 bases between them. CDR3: CASSDQGSSYNSPLHF. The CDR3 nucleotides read TGTGCCAGCAGCGACCAGGGAAGCTCCTATAATTCACCCCTCCACTTT.

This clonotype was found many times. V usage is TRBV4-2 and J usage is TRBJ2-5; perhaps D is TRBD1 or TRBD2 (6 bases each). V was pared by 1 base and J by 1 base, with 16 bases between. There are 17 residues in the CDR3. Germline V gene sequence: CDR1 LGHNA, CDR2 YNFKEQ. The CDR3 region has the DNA TGTGCCAGCAGCCAAGGTAGTAGCGGAGGGGGCCAAGAGACCCAGTACTTC. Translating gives CASSQGSSGGGQETQYF.

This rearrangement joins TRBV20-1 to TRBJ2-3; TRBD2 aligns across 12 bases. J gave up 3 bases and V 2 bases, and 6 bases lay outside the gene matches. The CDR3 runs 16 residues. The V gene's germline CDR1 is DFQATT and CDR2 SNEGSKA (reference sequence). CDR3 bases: TGCAGTGCTAGACTAGCGGGAGGGCGGATTACAGATACGCAGTATTTT. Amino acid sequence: CSARLAGGRITDTQYF.

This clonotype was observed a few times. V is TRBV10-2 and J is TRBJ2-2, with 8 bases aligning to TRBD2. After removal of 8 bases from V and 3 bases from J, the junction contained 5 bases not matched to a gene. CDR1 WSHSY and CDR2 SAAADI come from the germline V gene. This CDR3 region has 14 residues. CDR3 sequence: CASRLARDTGELFF. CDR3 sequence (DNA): TGCGCCAGCCGACTAGCGCGGGACACCGGGGAGCTGTTTTTT.

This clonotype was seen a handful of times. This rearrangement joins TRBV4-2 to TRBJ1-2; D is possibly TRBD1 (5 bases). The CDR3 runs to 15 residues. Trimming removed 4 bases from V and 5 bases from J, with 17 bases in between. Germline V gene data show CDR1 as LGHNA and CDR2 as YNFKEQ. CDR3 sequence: CASSPGRERGYGYTF. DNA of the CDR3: TGTGCCAGCAGCCCGGGACGAGAGAGGGGTTATGGCTACACCTTC.

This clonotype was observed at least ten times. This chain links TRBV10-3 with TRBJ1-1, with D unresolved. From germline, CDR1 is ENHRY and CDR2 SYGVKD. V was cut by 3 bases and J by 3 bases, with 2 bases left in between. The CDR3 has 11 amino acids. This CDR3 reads CAISDYTEAFF. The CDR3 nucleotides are TGTGCCATCAGTGATTACACTGAAGCTTTCTTT.

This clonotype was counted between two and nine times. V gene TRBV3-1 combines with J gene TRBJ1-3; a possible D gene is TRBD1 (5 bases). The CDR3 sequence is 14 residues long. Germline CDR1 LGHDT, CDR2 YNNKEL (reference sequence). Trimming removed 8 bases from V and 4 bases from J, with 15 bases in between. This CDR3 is CASLSRDVGNTIYF. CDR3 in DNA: TGTGCCAGCCTGTCCCGGGACGTCGGAAACACCATATATTTT.

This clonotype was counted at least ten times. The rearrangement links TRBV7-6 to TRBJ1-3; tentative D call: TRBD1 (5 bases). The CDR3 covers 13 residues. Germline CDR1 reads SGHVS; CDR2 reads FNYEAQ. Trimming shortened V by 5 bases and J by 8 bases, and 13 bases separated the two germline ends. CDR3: CASSRNGGHTIYF. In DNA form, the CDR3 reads TGTGCCAGCAGCCGAAATGGGGGACACACCATATATTTT.

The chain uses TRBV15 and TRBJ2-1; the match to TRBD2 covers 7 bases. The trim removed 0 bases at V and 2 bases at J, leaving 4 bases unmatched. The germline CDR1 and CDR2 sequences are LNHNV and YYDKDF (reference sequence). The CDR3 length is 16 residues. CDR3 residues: CATSRDHGLAYNEQFF. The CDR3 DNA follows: TGTGCCACCAGCAGAGATCACGGACTAGCCTACAATGAGCAGTTCTTC.

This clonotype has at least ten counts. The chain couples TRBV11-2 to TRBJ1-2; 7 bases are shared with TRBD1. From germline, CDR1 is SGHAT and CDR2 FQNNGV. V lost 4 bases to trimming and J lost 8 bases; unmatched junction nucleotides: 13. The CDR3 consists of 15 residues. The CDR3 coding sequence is TGTGCCAGCAGCTCGTTGTCGGGGACAGACCGCGGCTACACCTTC. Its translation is CASSSLSGTDRGYTF.

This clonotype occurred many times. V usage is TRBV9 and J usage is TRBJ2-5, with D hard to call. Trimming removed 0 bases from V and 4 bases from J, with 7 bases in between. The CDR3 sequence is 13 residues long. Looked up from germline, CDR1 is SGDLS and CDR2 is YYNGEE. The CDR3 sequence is CASSVGPRETQYF. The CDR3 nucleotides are TGTGCCAGCAGCGTAGGCCCGCGAGAGACCCAGTACTTC. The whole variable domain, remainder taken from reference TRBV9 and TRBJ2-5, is DSGVTQTPKHLITATGQRVTLRCSPRSGDLSVYWYQQSLDQGLQFLIQYYNGEERAKGNILERFSAQQFPDLHSELNLSSLELGDSALYFCASSVGPRETQYFGPGTRLLVL.

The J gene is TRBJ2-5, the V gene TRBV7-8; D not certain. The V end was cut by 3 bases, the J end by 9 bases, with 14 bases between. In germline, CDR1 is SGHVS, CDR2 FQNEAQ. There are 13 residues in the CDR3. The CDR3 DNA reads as TGTGCCAGCAGCTTCAGCGCAGGCCAGCCCCAGTACTTC. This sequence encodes CASSFSAGQPQYF.

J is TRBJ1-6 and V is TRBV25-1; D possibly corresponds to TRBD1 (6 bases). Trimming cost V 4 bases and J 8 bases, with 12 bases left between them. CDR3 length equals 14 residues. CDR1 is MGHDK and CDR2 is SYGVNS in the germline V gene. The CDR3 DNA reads TGTGCCAGCAGTGCCCAGGACAGAGATTCACCCCTCCACTTT. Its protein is CASSAQDRDSPLHF.

CDR3 protein: CASRYDQGGYEQYF. The CDR3 bases are TGTGCCAGCAGATATGACCAGGGGGGCTACGAGCAGTACTTC. The chain recombines TRBV2 with TRBJ2-7, with D possibly being TRBD1 (7 bases). Per the germline V gene, CDR1 is SNHLY and CDR2 is FYNNEI. Trimming removed 6 bases from V and 3 bases from J, with 15 bases in between. The CDR3 sequence is 14 residues long.

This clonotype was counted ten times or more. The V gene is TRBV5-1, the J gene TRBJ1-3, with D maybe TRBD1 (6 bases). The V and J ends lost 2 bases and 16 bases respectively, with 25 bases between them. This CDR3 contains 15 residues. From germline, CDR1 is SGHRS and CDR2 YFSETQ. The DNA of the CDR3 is TGCGCCAGCAGCTTAACGTCCGGCGGGGGACACTCTGAGTATTTT. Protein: CASSLTSGGGHSEYF.

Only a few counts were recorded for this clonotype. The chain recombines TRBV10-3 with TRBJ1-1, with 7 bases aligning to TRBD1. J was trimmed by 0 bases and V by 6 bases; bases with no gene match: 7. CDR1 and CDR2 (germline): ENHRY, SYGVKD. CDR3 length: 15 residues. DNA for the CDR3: TGTGCCATCAGGCCGGGACAGAGCATGAACACTGAAGCTTTCTTT. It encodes CAIRPGQSMNTEAFF.

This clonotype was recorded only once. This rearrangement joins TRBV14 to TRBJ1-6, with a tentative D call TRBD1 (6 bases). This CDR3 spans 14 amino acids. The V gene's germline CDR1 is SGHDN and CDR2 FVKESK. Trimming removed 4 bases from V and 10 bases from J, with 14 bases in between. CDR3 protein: CASSRTGFESPLHF. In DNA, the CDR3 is TGTGCCAGCAGCCGAACAGGGTTCGAATCACCCCTCCACTTT. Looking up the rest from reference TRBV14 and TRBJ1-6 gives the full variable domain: EAGVTQFPSHSVIEKGQTVTLRCDPISGHDNLYWYRRVMGKEIKFLLHFVKESKQDESGMPNNRFLAERTGGTYSTLKVQPAELEDSGVYFCASSRTGFESPLHFGNGTRLTVT.

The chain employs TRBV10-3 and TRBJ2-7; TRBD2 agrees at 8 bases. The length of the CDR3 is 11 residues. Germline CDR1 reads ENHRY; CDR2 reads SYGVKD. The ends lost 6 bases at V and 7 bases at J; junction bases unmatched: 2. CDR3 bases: TGTGCCATCAGGCCGGGGGGGGAGCAGTACTTC. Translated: CAIRPGGEQYF.

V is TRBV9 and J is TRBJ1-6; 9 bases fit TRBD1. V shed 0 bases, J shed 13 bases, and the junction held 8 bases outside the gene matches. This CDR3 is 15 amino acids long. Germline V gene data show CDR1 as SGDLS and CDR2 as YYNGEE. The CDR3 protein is CASSVGGQGRVPLHF. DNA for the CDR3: TGTGCCAGCAGCGTAGGGGGACAGGGAAGGGTCCCCCTCCACTTT.

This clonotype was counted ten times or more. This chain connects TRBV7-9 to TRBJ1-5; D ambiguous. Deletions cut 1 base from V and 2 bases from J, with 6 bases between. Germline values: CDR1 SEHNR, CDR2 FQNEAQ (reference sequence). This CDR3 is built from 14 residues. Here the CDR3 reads CASSLGYGNQPQHF. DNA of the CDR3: TGTGCCAGCAGCTTAGGCTACGGCAATCAGCCCCAGCATTTT.

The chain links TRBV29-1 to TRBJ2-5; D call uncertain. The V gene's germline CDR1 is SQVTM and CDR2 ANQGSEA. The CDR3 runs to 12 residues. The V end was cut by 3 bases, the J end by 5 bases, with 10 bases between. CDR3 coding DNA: TGCAGCGTTGACAGGTCAAAGGAGACCCAGTACTTC. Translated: CSVDRSKETQYF.